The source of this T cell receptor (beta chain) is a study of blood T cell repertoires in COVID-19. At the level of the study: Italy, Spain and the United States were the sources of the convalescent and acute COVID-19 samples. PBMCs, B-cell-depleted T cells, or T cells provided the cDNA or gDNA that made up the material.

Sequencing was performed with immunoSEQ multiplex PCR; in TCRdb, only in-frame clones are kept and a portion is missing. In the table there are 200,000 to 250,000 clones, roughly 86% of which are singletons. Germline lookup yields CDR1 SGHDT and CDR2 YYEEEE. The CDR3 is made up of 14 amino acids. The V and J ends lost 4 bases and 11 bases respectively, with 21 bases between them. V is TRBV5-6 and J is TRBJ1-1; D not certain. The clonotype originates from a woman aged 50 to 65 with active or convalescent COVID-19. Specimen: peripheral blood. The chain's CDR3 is CASSHGPLLSEAFF. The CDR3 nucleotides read TGTGCCAGCAGCCATGGGCCTCTACTCTCCGAGGCTTTCTTT.